This TCR beta chain emerged from a study of tumor-infiltrating T cells and Merkel cell polyomavirus. Study summary: The T cells studied were CD8+ and recognized the Merkel cell polyomavirus KLL epitope.

This clone is a singleton in its sample. Its specificity is unknown. Robust Merkel cell polyomavirus Large T antigen positivity by immunohistochemistry was seen in all patients' tumors. Findings and caveats of the study: A limitation is the study's small number of patients. MCC-specific survival improved with roughly 1.8-20% versus roughly 0-0.15% intratumoral KLL-specific T cells.

Libraries were prepared by immunoSEQ multiplex PCR; TCRdb keeps only in-frame clonotypes and omits some of them. The table includes 20,000 to 30,000 clones, 87% detected once. The sample comprised lymph node tissue. This sequence was found in a man aged 45 to 65 with Merkel cell carcinoma.

The CDR3 reads CASSLRIGQETQYF. The DNA for the CDR3 is TGTGCCAGCAGCCTCAGGATAGGCCAAGAGACCCAGTACTTC. The chain combines TRBV5-4 with TRBJ2-5; D gene unclear. Germline CDR1 is SGHNT and CDR2 is YYREEE (reference sequence). This CDR3 is built from 14 residues. V lost 4 bases, J lost 1 base, and 11 bases lay in between. The full variable domain, with the rest looked up from reference TRBV5-4 and TRBJ2-5, is ETGVTQSPTHLIKTRGQQVTLRCSSQSGHNTVSWYQQALGQGPQFIFQYYREEENGRGNFPPRFSGLQFPNYSSELNVNALELDDSALYLCASSLRIGQETQYFGPGTRLLVL.